This is a list of T cell receptor beta chains from one sample in a study of blood T cell repertoires in COVID-19. The data were produced by immunoSEQ multiplex PCR, yet TCRdb's version contains in-frame clones alone and is incomplete. The sample has 350,000 to 550,000 clones; 70% to 90% are singletons. The material sequenced was PBMCs or T cells enriched from blood (not recorded which). The origin of the receptors is a woman between 18 and 29 years old with acute COVID-19. The CDR3 runs from the conserved cysteine through the conserved F or W. Each record gives: V gene, D gene, J gene, clone size, CDR3 protein, CDR3 DNA. A D gene is named only where the DNA matches it firmly. Some rows mark clone size as missing; the rest say once, few, many or name a class of expanded clone.

TRBV5-1	TRBD1	TRBJ1-2	.	CASSLARGHGYTF	TGCGCCAGCAGCTTGGCCAGGGGGCATGGCTACACCTTC
TRBV5-1	TRBD2	TRBJ2-7	once	CASSWTSGRPYEQYF	TGCGCCAGCAGTTGGACTAGCGGGAGGCCCTACGAGCAGTACTTC
TRBV9	.	TRBJ1-3	.	CASSSRTGTSAIYF	TGTGCCAGCAGCTCGCGAACCGGGACATCAGCCATATATTTT
TRBV10-3	TRBD1	TRBJ2-7	.	CAIRGQGAYEQYF	TGTGCCATCAGGGGACAGGGGGCCTACGAGCAGTACTTC
TRBV6-5	TRBD1	TRBJ2-7	.	CASRGQGYEQYF	TGTGCCAGCAGAGGACAGGGTTACGAGCAGTACTTC
TRBV5-1	TRBD2	TRBJ2-1	.	CASTFGGGNEQFF	TGCGCCAGCACCTTTGGGGGGGGCAATGAGCAGTTCTTC
TRBV11-2	.	TRBJ1-6	.	CASSLVAGYSPLHF	TGTGCCAGCAGCTTAGTCGCAGGGTATTCACCCCTCCACTTT
TRBV7-9	.	TRBJ1-6	.	CASSPVRAGVGQNSPLHF	TGTGCCAGCAGCCCAGTTCGGGCAGGGGTCGGTCAAAATTCACCCCTCCACTTT
TRBV6-5	.	TRBJ1-1	.	CASRQQGLTEAFF	TGTGCCAGCAGACAACAGGGTCTCACTGAAGCTTTCTTT
TRBV3-1/TRBV3-2	TRBD2	TRBJ2-1	.	CASSPWTSGTYNEQFF	TGTGCCAGCAGCCCATGGACTAGCGGCACCTACAATGAGCAGTTCTTC
TRBV28	.	TRBJ1-5	once	CASSKPDRQDQPQHF	TGTGCCAGCAGTAAACCCGACAGGCAAGATCAGCCCCAGCATTTT
TRBV30	TRBD2	TRBJ2-3	once	CAWSFTSGSVDTQYF	TGTGCCTGGAGTTTCACTAGCGGGTCGGTAGATACGCAGTATTTT
TRBV27	TRBD2	TRBJ2-5	.	CASRPGTSGIQETQYF	TGTGCCAGCAGGCCTGGGACTAGCGGAATTCAAGAGACCCAGTACTTC
TRBV7-2	TRBD1	TRBJ1-6	.	CASSPRQGNNSPLHF	TGTGCCAGCAGCCCACGACAGGGGAACAATTCACCCCTCCACTTT
TRBV19	.	TRBJ2-7	.	CASRPEALRSYEQYF	TGTGCCAGTAGACCTGAGGCACTTCGCTCCTACGAGCAGTACTTC
TRBV7-2	TRBD2	TRBJ2-1	few	CASSLVGGEGLYEQFF	TGTGCCAGCAGCTTAGTCGGGGGGGAGGGCCTTTATGAGCAGTTCTTC
TRBV7-8	.	TRBJ1-5	.	CASSLGALSNQPQHF	TGTGCCAGCAGCTTAGGGGCACTGAGCAATCAGCCCCAGCATTTT
TRBV10-3	.	TRBJ2-2	.	CAISEAAGELFF	TGTGCCATCAGTGAGGCGGCCGGGGAGCTGTTTTTT
TRBV27	.	TRBJ1-1	.	CASSLFGTGGFTEAFF	TGTGCCAGCAGTTTATTTGGGACTGGTGGCTTCACTGAAGCTTTCTTT
TRBV25-1	.	TRBJ2-5	.	CASSTPETQYF	TGTGCCAGCAGTACTCCAGAGACCCAGTACTTC
TRBV24-1	TRBD1	TRBJ2-1	.	CATSDVGQDNEQFF	TGTGCCACCAGTGATGTGGGACAGGACAATGAGCAGTTCTTC
TRBV4-3	TRBD1	TRBJ1-6	.	CASSLDRGEISPLHF	TGCGCCAGCAGCCTGGACAGGGGAGAAATTTCACCCCTCCACTTT
TRBV25-1	TRBD2	TRBJ2-2	.	CASNAPGGGNTGELFF	TGTGCCAGCAACGCCCCCGGGGGGGGAAACACCGGGGAGCTGTTTTTT
TRBV2	TRBD1	TRBJ1-2	.	CASSTTGGRGYTF	TGTGCCAGCAGTACGACAGGGGGCAGGGGCTACACCTTC
TRBV27	.	TRBJ2-5	.	CASSLSPQGRETQYF	TGTGCCAGCAGTTTATCCCCCCAGGGGCGAGAGACCCAGTACTTC
TRBV13	.	TRBJ1-5	.	CASSLRGASNQPQHF	TGTGCCAGCAGCTTACGGGGGGCTAGCAATCAGCCCCAGCATTTT
TRBV18	TRBD1	TRBJ2-3	once	CASSPTEGAGTDTQYF	TGTGCCAGCTCACCAACCGAGGGGGCTGGGACAGATACGCAGTATTTT
TRBV6-1	.	TRBJ2-7	.	CASSVAASSYEQYF	TGTGCCAGCAGTGTAGCGGCAAGCTCCTACGAGCAGTACTTC
TRBV30	TRBD2	TRBJ2-1	.	CAWSGLAGPYNEQFF	TGTGCCTGGAGCGGACTAGCGGGACCCTACAATGAGCAGTTCTTC
TRBV5-8	TRBD2	TRBJ2-7	.	CASSRPSGGVYEQYF	TGTGCCAGCAGCAGGCCTAGCGGGGGTGTCTACGAGCAGTACTTC
TRBV2	TRBD1	TRBJ2-5	once	CASTKGQSQETQYF	TGTGCCAGCACGAAGGGACAGAGTCAAGAGACCCAGTACTTC
TRBV6-1	.	TRBJ1-1	.	CASSEAQGSFTEAFF	TGTGCCAGCAGTGAAGCACAGGGTTCGTTCACTGAAGCTTTCTTT
TRBV27	.	TRBJ1-4	.	CASSLYWGGGNEKLFF	TGTGCCAGCAGTTTATACTGGGGGGGTGGAAATGAAAAACTGTTTTTT
TRBV5-4	TRBD1	TRBJ1-2	.	CASSLGDRGRGGYTF	TGTGCCAGCAGCTTGGGGGACAGGGGGCGTGGAGGCTACACCTTC
TRBV18	.	TRBJ1-6	.	CASSPADRPSNSPLHF	TGTGCCAGCTCACCAGCCGACAGGCCCTCTAATTCACCCCTCCACTTT
TRBV19	TRBD1	TRBJ2-3	.	CATKQRQGTTDTQYF	TGTGCCACCAAACAGAGACAGGGGACGACAGATACGCAGTATTTT
TRBV28	TRBD1	TRBJ1-1	.	CASRQTGGNTEAFF	TGTGCCAGCAGGCAAACAGGGGGGAACACTGAAGCTTTCTTT
TRBV6-5	.	TRBJ1-6	few	CASAFGGANSPLHF	TGTGCCAGCGCCTTCGGGGGGGCGAATTCACCCCTCCACTTT
TRBV29-1	.	TRBJ1-4	.	CSVVGGAFGEKLFF	TGCAGCGTTGTGGGGGGGGCATTCGGTGAAAAACTGTTTTTT
TRBV12-3/TRBV12-4	TRBD1	TRBJ1-4	.	CASRGTVEEKLFF	TGTGCCAGCAGGGGGACAGTGGAGGAAAAACTGTTTTTT
TRBV12-3/TRBV12-4	TRBD2	TRBJ2-2	few	CASSFGGVGELFF	TGTGCCAGCAGTTTCGGGGGGGTCGGGGAGCTGTTTTTT
TRBV5-1	.	TRBJ2-7	.	CASSLSQVAYEQYF	TGCGCCAGCAGCTTGTCACAGGTGGCCTACGAGCAGTACTTC
TRBV6-5	.	TRBJ2-7	.	CASSYSHRDPYEQYF	TGTGCCAGCAGTTACTCCCACAGGGATCCCTACGAGCAGTACTTC
TRBV29-1	TRBD1	TRBJ2-5	.	CSVEPRGLETQYF	TGCAGCGTTGAACCTAGGGGGCTAGAGACCCAGTACTTC
TRBV12-3/TRBV12-4	TRBD1	TRBJ1-2	once	CASSWGTGSGYTF	TGTGCCAGCAGTTGGGGGACAGGGTCTGGCTACACCTTC
TRBV9	.	TRBJ2-2	.	CASSVGGRVGSTGELFF	TGTGCCAGCAGCGTAGGAGGCAGGGTCGGGAGCACCGGGGAGCTGTTTTTT
TRBV19	TRBD1	TRBJ1-1	few	CASSVTTGNPEAFF	TGTGCCAGTAGTGTTACGACAGGGAACCCTGAAGCTTTCTTT
TRBV15	.	TRBJ1-5	.	CATSRGGAAAQHF	TGTGCCACCAGCAGGGGGGGGGCGGCGGCCCAGCATTTT
TRBV7-9	.	TRBJ2-7	.	CASSFSGYEQYF	TGTGCCAGCAGCTTTAGCGGCTACGAGCAGTACTTC
TRBV5-4	TRBD1	TRBJ2-4	.	CASSPTGAAKNIQYF	TGTGCCAGCAGCCCCACAGGGGCGGCCAAAAACATTCAGTACTTC